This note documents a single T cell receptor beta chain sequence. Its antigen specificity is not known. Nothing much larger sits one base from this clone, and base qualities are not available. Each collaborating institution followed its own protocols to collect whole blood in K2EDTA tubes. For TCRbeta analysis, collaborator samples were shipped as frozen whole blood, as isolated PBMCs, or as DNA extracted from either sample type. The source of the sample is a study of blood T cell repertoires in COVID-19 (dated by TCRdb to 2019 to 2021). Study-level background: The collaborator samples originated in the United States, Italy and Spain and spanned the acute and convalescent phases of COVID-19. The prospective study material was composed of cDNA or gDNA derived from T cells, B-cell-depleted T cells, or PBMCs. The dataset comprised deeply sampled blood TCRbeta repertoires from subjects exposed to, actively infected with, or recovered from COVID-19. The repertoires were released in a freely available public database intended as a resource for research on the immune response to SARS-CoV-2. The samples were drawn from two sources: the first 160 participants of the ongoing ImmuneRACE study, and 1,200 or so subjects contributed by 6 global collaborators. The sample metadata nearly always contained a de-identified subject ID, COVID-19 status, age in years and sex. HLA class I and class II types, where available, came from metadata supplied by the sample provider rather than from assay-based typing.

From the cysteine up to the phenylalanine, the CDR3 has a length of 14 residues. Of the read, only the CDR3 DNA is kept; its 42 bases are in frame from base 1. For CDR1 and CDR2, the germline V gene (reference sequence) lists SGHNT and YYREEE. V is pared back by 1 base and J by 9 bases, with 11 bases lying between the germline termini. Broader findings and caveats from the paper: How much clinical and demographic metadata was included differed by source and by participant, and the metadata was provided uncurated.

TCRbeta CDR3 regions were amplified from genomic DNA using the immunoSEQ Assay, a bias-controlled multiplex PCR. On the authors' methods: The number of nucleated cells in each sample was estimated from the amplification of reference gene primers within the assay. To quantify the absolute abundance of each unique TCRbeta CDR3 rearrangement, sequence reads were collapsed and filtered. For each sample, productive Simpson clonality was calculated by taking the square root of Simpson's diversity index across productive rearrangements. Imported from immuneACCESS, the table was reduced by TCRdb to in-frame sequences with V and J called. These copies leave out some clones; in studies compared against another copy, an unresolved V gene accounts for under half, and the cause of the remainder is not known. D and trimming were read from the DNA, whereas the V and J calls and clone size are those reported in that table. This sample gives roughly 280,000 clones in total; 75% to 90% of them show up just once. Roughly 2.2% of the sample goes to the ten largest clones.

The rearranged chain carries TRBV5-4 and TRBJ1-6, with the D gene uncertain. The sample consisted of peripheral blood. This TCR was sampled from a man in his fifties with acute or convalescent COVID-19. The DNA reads TGTGCCAGCAGCTTGCCGGGTTATGGTTCACCCCTCCACTTT. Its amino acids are CASSLPGYGSPLHF.